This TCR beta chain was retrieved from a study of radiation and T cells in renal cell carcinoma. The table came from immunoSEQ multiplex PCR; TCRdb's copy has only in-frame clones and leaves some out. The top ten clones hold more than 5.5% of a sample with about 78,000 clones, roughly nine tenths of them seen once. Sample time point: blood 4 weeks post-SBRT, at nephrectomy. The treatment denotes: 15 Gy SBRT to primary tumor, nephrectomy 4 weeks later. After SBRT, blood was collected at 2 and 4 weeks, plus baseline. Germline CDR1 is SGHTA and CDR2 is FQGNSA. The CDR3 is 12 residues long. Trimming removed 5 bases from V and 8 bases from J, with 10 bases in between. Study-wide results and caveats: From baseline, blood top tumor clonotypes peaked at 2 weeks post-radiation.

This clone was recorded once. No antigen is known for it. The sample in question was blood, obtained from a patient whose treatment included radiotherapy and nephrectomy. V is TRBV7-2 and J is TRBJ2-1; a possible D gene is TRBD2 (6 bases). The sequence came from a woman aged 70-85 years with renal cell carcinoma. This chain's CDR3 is CASSVTSYEQFF. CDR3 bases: TGTGCCAGCAGCGTTACTAGCTATGAGCAGTTCTTC.